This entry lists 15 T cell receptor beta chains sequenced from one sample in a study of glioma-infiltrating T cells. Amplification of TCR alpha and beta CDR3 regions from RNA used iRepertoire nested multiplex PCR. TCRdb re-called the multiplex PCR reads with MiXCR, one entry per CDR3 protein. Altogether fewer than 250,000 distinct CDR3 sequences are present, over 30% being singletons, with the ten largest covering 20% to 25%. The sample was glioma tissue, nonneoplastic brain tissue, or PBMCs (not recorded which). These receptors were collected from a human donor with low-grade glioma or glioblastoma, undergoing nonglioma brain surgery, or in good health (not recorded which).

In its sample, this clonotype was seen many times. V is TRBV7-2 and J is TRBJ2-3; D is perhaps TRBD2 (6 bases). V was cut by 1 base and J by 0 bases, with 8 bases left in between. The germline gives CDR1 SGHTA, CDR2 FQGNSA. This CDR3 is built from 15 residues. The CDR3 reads CASSLVSGSTDTQYF. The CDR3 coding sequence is TGTGCCAGCAGCTTAGTCAGCGGGAGCACAGATACGCAGTATTTT. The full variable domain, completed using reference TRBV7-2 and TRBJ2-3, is GAGVSQSPSNKVTEKGKDVELRCDPISGHTALYWYRQSLGQGLEFLIYFQGNSAPDKSGLPSDRFSAERTGGSVSTLTIQRTQQEDSAVYLCASSLVSGSTDTQYFGPGTRLTVL.

CDR3 DNA: TGTGCCAGCAGCAACAGGGGGCAAGGCGGGGCCAACGTCCTGACTTTC. It yields the protein CASSNRGQGGANVLTF. V is TRBV5-4 and J is TRBJ2-6, with 9 positions matching TRBD1. Per the germline V gene, CDR1 is SGHNT and CDR2 is YYREEE (reference sequence). The CDR3 is 16 amino acids. V lost 4 bases and J lost 4; bases outside the gene matches: 6. Full variable domain (remainder filled in from reference TRBV5-4 and TRBJ2-6): ETGVTQSPTHLIKTRGQQVTLRCSSQSGHNTVSWYQQALGQGPQFIFQYYREEENGRGNFPPRFSGLQFPNYSSELNVNALELDDSALYLCASSNRGQGGANVLTFGAGSRLTVL.

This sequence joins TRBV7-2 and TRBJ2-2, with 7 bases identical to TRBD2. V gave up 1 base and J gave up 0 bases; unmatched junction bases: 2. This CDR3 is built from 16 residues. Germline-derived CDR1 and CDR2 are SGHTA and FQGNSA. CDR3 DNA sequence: TGTGCCAGCAGCTTAGGCGGGAGCGCGAACACCGGGGAGCTGTTTTTT. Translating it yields CASSLGGSANTGELFF.

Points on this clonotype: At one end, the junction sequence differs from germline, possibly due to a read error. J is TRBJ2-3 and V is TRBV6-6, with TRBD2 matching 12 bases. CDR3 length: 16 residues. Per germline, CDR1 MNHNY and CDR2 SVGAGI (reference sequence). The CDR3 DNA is TGTGACAGCAGTTGCTCGACTAGCGGGAGATCGGATACGCAGTATTTT. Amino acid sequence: CDSSCSTSGRSDTQYF.

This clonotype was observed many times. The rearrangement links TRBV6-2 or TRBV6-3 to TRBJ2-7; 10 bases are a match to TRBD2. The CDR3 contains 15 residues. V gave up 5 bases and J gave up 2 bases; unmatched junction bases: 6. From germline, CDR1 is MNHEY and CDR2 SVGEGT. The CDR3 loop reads CASSPVAGGAYEQYF. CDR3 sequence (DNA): TGTGCCAGCAGTCCAGTAGCGGGAGGAGCCTACGAGCAGTACTTC.

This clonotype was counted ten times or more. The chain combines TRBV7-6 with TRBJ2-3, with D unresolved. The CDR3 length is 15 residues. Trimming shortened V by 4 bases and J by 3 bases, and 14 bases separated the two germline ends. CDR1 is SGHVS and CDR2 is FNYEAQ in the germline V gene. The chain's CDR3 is CASSSAVWGTDTQYF. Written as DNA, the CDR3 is TGTGCCAGCAGCTCAGCCGTCTGGGGAACAGATACGCAGTATTTT.

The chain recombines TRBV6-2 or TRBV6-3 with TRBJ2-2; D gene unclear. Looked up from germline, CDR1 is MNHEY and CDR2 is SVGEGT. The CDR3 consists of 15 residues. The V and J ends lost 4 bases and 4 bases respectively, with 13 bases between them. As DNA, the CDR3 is TGTGCCAGCAGTTGCTCGGCAGGAACCACCGGGGAGCTGTTTTTT. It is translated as CASSCSAGTTGELFF.

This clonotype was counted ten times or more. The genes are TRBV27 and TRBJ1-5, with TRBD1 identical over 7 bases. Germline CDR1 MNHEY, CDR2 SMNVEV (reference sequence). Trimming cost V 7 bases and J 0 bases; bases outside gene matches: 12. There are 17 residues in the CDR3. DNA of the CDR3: TGTGCCAGCAAGTCGGCAGGGGGAGGTTATAGCAATCAGCCCCAGCATTTT. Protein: CASKSAGGGYSNQPQHF.

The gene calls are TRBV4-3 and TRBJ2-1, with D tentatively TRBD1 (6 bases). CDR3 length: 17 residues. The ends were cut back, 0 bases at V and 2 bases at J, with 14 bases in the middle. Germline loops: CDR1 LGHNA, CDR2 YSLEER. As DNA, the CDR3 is TGCGCCAGCAGCCAAGATAGGGTCAGGGGCCCCTACAATGAGCAGTTCTTC. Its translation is CASSQDRVRGPYNEQFF.

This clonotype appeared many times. CDR3 bases: TGTGCCAGTAGCCACCAACAGGGGTACGAGCAGTACTTC. It specifies CASSHQQGYEQYF. The chain combines TRBV19 with TRBJ2-7, with TRBD1 matching over 7 bases. Per germline, CDR1 LNHDA and CDR2 SQIVND (reference sequence). The CDR3 has 13 residues. V was clipped by 6 bases and J by 4 bases; unmatched bases: 6.

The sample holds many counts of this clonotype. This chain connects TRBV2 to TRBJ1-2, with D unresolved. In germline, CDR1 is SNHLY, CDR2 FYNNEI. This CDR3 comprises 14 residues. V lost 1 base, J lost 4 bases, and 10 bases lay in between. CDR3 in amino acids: CASSEEAGTYGYTF. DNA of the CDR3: TGTGCCAGCAGTGAAGAGGCGGGAACCTATGGCTACACCTTC.

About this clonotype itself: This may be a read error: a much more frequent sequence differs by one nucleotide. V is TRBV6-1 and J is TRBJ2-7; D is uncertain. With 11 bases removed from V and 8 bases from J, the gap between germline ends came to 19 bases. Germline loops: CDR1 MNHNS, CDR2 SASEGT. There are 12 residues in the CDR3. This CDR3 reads CASRPRFNKQYF. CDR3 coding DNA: TGTGCCTCAAGGCCAAGGTTCAACAAGCAGTACTTC.

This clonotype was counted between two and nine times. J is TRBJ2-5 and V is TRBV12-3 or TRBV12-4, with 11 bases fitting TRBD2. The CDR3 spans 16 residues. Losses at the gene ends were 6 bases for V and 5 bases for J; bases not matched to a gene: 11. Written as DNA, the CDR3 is TGTGCCAGCAGCCCCGGGACTAGCGGAGGGGTGGAGACCCAGTACTTC. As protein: CASSPGTSGGVETQYF.

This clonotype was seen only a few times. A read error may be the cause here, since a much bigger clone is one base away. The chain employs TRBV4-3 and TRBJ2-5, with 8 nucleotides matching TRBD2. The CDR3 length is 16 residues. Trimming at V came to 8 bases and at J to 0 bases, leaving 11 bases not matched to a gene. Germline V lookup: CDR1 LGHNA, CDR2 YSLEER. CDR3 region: CASGRGGLADQETQYF. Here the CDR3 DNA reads TGCGCCAGCGGCCGGGGGGGGCTAGCGGACCAAGAGACCCAGTACTTC.

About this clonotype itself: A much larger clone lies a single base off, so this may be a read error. Here the CDR3 reads CASILYLAGADTQYF. The CDR3 nucleotides are TGTGCCAGCATCTTGTACCTAGCAGGCGCAGATACGCAGTATTTT. The J gene is TRBJ2-3, the V gene TRBV5-8; D might be TRBD2 (5 bases). Germline V CDR1 and CDR2: SGHTS, YDEGEE. The CDR3 loop spans 15 amino acids.